These 2 T cell receptor beta chains share one sample of origin, sequenced in a study of cytomegalovirus exposure and HLA in healthy donors. Clones were read by immunoSEQ multiplex PCR, and TCRdb kept only the in-frame ones, dropping some. The table shows fewer than 350,000 clones, with roughly 90% occurring only once. The sequencing input was PBMCs. The receptors originated from a woman aged 18-30 years in good health and CMV-seronegative.

The chain couples TRBV2 to TRBJ2-2; a weak D match, TRBD1 (6 bases). The CDR3 is 16 amino acids. The ends were cut back, 9 bases at V and 0 bases at J, with 17 bases in the middle. CDR1 and CDR2 (germline): SNHLY, FYNNEI. CDR3 nucleotides: TGTGCCAGTTTTAGAGGACAGCCCGCGAACACCGGGGAGCTGTTTTTT. Its translation: CASFRGQPANTGELFF.

The chain has TRBV5-1 and TRBJ2-7, with 7 bases matching TRBD2. Germline-derived CDR1 and CDR2 are SGHRS and YFSETQ. CDR3 length: 14 residues. V lost 5 bases and J lost 3; bases outside the gene matches: 8. CDR3 loop: CASSSTSRVYEQYF. CDR3 DNA sequence: TGCGCCAGCAGTTCGACTAGCAGGGTCTACGAGCAGTACTTC.